A selection of T cell receptor beta chains follows, all from one sample in a study of T cell changes during pregnancy in multiple sclerosis. Method: immunoSEQ multiplex PCR; TCRdb's copy keeps in-frame clones and lacks some. The data contain around 48,000 clones, over 85% of them singletons. The starting material was CD8+ T cells from peripheral blood mononuclear cells, obtained before pregnancy. The receptors stem from a female donor with multiple sclerosis, enrolled in a pregnancy study. The CDR3 runs from the conserved cysteine through the conserved F or W. Fields, in order: J gene, V gene, CDR3 protein.

j_gene: TRBJ2-7
v_gene: TRBV27
CDR3aa: CASSLLAGQYYEQYF

j_gene: TRBJ2-1
v_gene: TRBV30
CDR3aa: CAWSTGTGGYNEQFF

j_gene: TRBJ1-2
v_gene: TRBV6-4
CDR3aa: CASSEGGYGYTF

j_gene: TRBJ1-2
v_gene: TRBV6-5
CDR3aa: CASSYTTQDGYTF

j_gene: TRBJ2-7
v_gene: TRBV10-3
CDR3aa: CAISDGLAGTYEQYF

j_gene: TRBJ2-3
v_gene: TRBV4-1
CDR3aa: CASSHQGGGYQDTQYF

j_gene: TRBJ2-5
v_gene: TRBV11-2
CDR3aa: CASSFGQGLQETQYF

j_gene: TRBJ1-1
v_gene: TRBV6-6
CDR3aa: CASSYTGNTEAFF

j_gene: TRBJ1-1
v_gene: TRBV5-4
CDR3aa: CASSGDGGRYTEAFF

j_gene: TRBJ1-4
v_gene: TRBV2
CDR3aa: CASTRNSEWRATNEKLFF

j_gene: TRBJ2-2
v_gene: TRBV6-1
CDR3aa: CASSGGYTGELFF

j_gene: TRBJ1-1
v_gene: TRBV4-3
CDR3aa: CASSQKPAGTMNTEAFF

j_gene: TRBJ2-7
v_gene: TRBV7-9
CDR3aa: CASSPPQGAHEQYF

j_gene: TRBJ2-1
v_gene: TRBV10-3
CDR3aa: CAISEGQGGLGNEQFF

j_gene: TRBJ1-2
v_gene: TRBV28
CDR3aa: CASKTTQGLAYGYTF

j_gene: TRBJ1-4
v_gene: TRBV5-1
CDR3aa: CASSSPGQTNEKLFF

j_gene: TRBJ2-1
v_gene: TRBV4-3
CDR3aa: CASSQARGLGNEQFF

j_gene: TRBJ1-4
v_gene: TRBV18
CDR3aa: CASSPHTTNEKLFF

j_gene: TRBJ2-5
v_gene: TRBV6-5
CDR3aa: CASRGLQETQYF

j_gene: TRBJ2-1
v_gene: TRBV29-1
CDR3aa: CSVEEWTVSYNEQFF

j_gene: TRBJ1-1
v_gene: TRBV20-1
CDR3aa: CSVPQGSEAFF

j_gene: TRBJ1-2
v_gene: TRBV27
CDR3aa: CASSSTGGFGYTF

j_gene: TRBJ2-1
v_gene: TRBV25-1
CDR3aa: CASSETGGIYNEQFF

j_gene: TRBJ1-1
v_gene: TRBV19
CDR3aa: CASNRFGGDTEAFF

j_gene: TRBJ2-7
v_gene: TRBV7-9
CDR3aa: CAVLAHEQYF

j_gene: TRBJ1-1
v_gene: TRBV4-3
CDR3aa: CASSQGELNTEAFF

j_gene: TRBJ1-2
v_gene: TRBV6-5
CDR3aa: CASRGEGQGNYGYTF

j_gene: TRBJ1-2
v_gene: TRBV9
CDR3aa: CASSEPGTDDGYTF

j_gene: TRBJ2-1
v_gene: TRBV6-1
CDR3aa: CASSARTGGISLDEQFF

j_gene: TRBJ1-2
v_gene: TRBV7-9
CDR3aa: CASSESYRGPDYGYTF

j_gene: TRBJ1-1
v_gene: TRBV9
CDR3aa: CASSVGAYTEAFF

j_gene: TRBJ1-2
v_gene: TRBV5-4
CDR3aa: CASSLGGGAGGLPNYGYTF

j_gene: TRBJ1-5
v_gene: TRBV4-1
CDR3aa: CASSKTGVNNQPQHF

j_gene: TRBJ1-1
v_gene: TRBV19
CDR3aa: CASSIPGQGANTEAFF

j_gene: TRBJ2-3
v_gene: TRBV5-8
CDR3aa: CASSLGTGDTDTQYF

j_gene: TRBJ2-1
v_gene: TRBV7-3
CDR3aa: CASSLTHRENEQFF

j_gene: TRBJ1-1
v_gene: TRBV5-1
CDR3aa: CASSLAVRGPNTEAFF

j_gene: TRBJ1-5
v_gene: TRBV7-9
CDR3aa: CASSPGLSNQPQHF

j_gene: TRBJ1-6
v_gene: TRBV9
CDR3aa: CASSAPGQGNSPLHF

j_gene: TRBJ2-3
v_gene: TRBV4-2
CDR3aa: CASSLNRGGGTDTQYF